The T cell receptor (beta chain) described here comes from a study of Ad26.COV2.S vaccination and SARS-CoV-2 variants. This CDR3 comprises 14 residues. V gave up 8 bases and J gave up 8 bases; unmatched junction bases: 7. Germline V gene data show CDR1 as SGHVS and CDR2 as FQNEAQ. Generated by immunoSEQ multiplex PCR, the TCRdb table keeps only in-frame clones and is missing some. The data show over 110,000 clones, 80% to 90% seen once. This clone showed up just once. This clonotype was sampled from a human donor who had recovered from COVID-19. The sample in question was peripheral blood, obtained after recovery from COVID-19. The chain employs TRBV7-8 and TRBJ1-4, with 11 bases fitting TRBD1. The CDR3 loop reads CASGRTGGREKLFF. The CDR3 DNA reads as TGTGCCAGCGGACGGACAGGGGGCAGGGAAAAACTGTTTTTT.